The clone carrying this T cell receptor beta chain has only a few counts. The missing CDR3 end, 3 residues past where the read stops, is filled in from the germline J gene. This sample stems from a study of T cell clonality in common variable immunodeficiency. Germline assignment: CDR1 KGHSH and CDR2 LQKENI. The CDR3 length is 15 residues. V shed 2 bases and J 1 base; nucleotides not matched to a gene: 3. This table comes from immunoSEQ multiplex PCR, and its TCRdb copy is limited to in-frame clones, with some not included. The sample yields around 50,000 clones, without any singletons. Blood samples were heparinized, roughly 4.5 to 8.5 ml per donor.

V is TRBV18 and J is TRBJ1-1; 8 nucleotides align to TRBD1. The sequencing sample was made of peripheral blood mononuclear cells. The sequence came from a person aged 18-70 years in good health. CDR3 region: CASSPKQGGNTEAFF. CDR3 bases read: TGTGCCAGCTCACCAAAACAGGGGGGGAACACTGAA.